The text below deals with one T cell receptor beta chain. The record originates from a study of naive CD8 T cells in extremely preterm neonates. The CDR3 consists of 13 residues. Between the trimmed V and J ends, which lost 3 bases and 9 bases, there was a span of 15 bases. In germline, CDR1 is SGHRS, CDR2 YFSETQ. Sorted naive CD8+ T cell numbers ranged ~17,000 to ~100,000. Repertoires were generated with immunoSEQ multiplex PCR, while TCRdb's copy carries only in-frame clones and drops some. The top ten hold about 0.4% of the sample, which has some 6,500 clones, more than 95% seen once. This TCR came from a human donor in good health. Sequenced input: naive CD8+ T cells from blood. The V and J genes are TRBV5-1 and TRBJ1-1, with D perhaps TRBD1 (6 bases). The CDR3 nucleotides read TGCGCCAGCAGCTCGACAGGCGAAACGCAAGCTTTCTTT. It is translated as CASSSTGETQAFF.